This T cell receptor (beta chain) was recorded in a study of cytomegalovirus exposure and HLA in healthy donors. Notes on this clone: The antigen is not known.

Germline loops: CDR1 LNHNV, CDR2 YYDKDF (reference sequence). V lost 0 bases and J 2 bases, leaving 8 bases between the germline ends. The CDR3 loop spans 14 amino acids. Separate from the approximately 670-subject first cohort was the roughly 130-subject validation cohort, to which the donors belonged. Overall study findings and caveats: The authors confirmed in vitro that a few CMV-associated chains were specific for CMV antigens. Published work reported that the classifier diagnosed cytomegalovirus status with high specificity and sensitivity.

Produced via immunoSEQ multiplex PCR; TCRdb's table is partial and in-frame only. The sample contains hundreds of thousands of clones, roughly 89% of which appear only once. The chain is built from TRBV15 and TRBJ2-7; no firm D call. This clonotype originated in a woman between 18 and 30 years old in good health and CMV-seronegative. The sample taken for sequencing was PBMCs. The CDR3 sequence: CATSREEITYEQYF. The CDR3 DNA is TGTGCCACCAGCAGAGAGGAGATAACCTACGAGCAGTACTTC.